This T cell receptor (beta chain) was found in a study of T-cell reconstitution after alpha-beta-depleted transplantation in children. Study-level results: Reportedly, only several hundred clones from non-depleted graft cells drove alpha-beta T-cell counts at about two months. At the one-year point after transplant, T-cell counts and TCRbeta diversity were found to come mostly from T cells that had been newly produced. At day 60, the high TCRbeta diversity found in some patients originated from recipient T cells and thymic progenitors that had survived.

The CDR3 contains 16 residues. Trimming shortened V by 0 bases and J by 3 bases, and 15 bases separated the two germline ends. Germline-derived CDR1 and CDR2 are DFQATT and SNEGSKA (reference sequence). This clonotype was seen more than once but under ten times. No antigen is known for it. The authors prepared the TCRbeta library with unique molecular identifiers. TCRdb itself ran the PCR reads through MiXCR, one entry per CDR3 protein. The sample has under 750,000 distinct CDR3 sequences, roughly 24% seen once; the top ten hold around 14%. The V gene is TRBV20-1, the J gene TRBJ1-3; a possible D gene is TRBD1 (5 bases). The specimen was PBMCs, mostly from graft donor cells, collected 360 days after TCRalphabeta/CD19-depleted stem cell transplant. The origin of this receptor is a boy younger than two who had a stem cell transplant for acute myeloid leukemia, so the T cells may come from the graft donor. This chain's CDR3 is CSARDYGQGFGNTIYF. Written as DNA, the CDR3 is TGCAGTGCTAGAGATTATGGTCAGGGCTTTGGAAACACCATATATTTT.